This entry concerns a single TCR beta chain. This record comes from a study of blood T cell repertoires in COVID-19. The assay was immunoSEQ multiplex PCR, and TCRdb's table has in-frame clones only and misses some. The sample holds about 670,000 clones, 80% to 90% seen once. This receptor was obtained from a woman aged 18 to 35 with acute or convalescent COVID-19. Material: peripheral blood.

This chain's CDR3 is CAISQGLGNEQYF. The CDR3, as DNA: TGTGCCATCTCTCAGGGACTCGGCAACGAGCAGTACTTC. The chain joins TRBV10-3 to TRBJ2-7; a possible D gene is TRBD2 (6 bases). The CDR3 is 13 amino acids. Germline assignment: CDR1 ENHRY and CDR2 SYGVKD. V gave up 8 bases and J gave up 5 bases, with 16 bases separating them.